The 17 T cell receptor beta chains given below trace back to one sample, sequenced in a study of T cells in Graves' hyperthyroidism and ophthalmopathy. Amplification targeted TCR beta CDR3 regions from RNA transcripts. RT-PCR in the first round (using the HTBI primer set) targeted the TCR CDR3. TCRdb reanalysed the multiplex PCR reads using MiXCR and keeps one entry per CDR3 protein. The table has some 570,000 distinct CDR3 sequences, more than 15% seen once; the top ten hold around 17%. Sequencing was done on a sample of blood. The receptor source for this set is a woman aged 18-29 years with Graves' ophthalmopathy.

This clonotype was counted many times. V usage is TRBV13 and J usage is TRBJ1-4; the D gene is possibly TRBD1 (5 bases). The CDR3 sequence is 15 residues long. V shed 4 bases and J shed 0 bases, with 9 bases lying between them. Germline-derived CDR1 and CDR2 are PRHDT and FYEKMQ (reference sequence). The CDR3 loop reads CASSSDSATNEKLFF. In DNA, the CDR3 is TGTGCCAGCAGCTCAGACAGTGCAACTAATGAAAAACTGTTTTTT.

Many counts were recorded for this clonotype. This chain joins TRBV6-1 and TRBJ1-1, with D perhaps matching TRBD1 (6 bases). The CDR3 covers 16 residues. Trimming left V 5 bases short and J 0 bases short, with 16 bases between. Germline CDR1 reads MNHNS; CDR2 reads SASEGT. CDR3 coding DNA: TGTGCCAGCAGTACCTTCTGGGGGGCCCTGAACACTGAAGCTTTCTTT. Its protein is CASSTFWGALNTEAFF.

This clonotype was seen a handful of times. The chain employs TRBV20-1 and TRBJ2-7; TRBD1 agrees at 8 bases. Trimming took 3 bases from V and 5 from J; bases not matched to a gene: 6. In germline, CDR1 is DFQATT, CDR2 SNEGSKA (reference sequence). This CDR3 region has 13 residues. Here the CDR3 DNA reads TGCAGTGCTAGGGGGGACAGGTCCCACGAGCAGTACTTC. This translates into CSARGDRSHEQYF.

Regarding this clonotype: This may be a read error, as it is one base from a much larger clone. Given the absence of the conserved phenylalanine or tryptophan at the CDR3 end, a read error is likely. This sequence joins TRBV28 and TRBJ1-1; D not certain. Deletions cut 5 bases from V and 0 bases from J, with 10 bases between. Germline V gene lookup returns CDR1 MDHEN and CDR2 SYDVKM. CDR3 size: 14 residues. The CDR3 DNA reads TGTGCCAGCAGTCCCCTAGGGATGAACACTGAAGCTTTCGTT. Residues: CASSPLGMNTEAFV.

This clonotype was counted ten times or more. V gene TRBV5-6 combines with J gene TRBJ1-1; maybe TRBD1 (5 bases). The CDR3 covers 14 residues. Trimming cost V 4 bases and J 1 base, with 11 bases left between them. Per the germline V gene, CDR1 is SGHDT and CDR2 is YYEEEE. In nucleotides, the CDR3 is TGTGCCAGCAGCGGATCGGGGACGAACACTGAAGCTTTCTTT. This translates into CASSGSGTNTEAFF.

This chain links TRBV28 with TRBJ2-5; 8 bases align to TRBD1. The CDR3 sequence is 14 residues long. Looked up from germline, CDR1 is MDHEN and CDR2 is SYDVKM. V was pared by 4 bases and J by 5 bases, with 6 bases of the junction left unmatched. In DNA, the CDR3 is TGTGCCAGCAGTTCCCGGGACAGGCGGGAGACCCAGTACTTC. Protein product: CASSSRDRRETQYF.

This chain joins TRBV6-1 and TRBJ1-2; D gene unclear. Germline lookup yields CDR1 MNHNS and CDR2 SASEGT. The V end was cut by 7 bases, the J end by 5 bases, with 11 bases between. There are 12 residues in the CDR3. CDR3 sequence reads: CASIGLIYGYTF. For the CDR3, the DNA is TGTGCCAGCATCGGGCTAATTTATGGCTACACCTTC.

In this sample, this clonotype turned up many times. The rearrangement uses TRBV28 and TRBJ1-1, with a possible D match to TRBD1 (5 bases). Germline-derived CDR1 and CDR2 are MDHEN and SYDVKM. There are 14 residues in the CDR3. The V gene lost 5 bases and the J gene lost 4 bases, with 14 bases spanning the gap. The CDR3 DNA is TGTGCCAGCAGTACACTACAGGAGATCACTGAAGCTTTCTTT. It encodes CASSTLQEITEAFF.

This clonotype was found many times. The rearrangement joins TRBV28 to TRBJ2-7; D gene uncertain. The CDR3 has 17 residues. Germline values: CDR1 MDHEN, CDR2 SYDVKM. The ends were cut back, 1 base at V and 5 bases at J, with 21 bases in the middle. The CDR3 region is CASSLYAPGSLPDEQYF. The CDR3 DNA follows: TGTGCCAGCAGTTTATACGCCCCCGGATCATTACCGGACGAGCAGTACTTC.

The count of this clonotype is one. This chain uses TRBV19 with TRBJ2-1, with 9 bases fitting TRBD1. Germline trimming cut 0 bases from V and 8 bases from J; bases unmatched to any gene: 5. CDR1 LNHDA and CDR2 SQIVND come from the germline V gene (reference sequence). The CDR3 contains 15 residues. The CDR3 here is CASSIDPGQGHEQFF. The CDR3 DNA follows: TGTGCCAGTAGTATAGATCCGGGACAGGGCCATGAGCAGTTCTTC.

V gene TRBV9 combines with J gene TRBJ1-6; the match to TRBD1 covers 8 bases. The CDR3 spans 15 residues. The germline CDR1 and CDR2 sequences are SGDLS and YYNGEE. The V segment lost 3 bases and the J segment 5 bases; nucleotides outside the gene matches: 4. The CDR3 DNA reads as TGTGCCAGCAGCGCCCACAGGGGGGATAATTCACCCCTCCACTTT. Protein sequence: CASSAHRGDNSPLHF. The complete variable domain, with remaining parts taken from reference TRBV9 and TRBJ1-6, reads DSGVTQTPKHLITATGQRVTLRCSPRSGDLSVYWYQQSLDQGLQFLIQYYNGEERAKGNILERFSAQQFPDLHSELNLSSLELGDSALYFCASSAHRGDNSPLHFGNGTRLTVT.

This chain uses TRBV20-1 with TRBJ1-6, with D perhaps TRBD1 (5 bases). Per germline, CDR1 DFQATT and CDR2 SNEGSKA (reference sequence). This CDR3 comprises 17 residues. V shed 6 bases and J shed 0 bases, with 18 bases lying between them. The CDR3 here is CSAPTEGRSSYNSPLHF. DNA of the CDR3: TGCAGTGCCCCGACAGAGGGGAGATCCTCCTATAATTCACCCCTCCACTTT.

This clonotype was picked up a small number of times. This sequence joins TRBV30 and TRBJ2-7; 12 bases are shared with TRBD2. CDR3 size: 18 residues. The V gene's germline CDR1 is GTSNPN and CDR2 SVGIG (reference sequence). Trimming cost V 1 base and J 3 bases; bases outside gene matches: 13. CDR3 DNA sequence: TGTGCCTGGAGTGAGTTAGTGCGGACTAGCGGGACGGGCTACGAGCAGTACTTC. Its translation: CAWSELVRTSGTGYEQYF.

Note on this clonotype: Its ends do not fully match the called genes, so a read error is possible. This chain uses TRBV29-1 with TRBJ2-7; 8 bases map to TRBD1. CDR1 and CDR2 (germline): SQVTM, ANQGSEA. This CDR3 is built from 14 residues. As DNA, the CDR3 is TGCAGCGTTGAAGATTGGCAGGGGGCCTATGAGCAGTACTTC. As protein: CSVEDWQGAYEQYF.

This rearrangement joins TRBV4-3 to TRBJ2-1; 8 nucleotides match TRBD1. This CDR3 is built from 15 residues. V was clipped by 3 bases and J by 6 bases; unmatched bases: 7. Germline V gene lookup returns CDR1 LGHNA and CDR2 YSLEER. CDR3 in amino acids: CASSHRTGPGNEQFF. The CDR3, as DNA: TGCGCCAGCAGCCACCGGACAGGGCCGGGCAATGAGCAGTTCTTC.

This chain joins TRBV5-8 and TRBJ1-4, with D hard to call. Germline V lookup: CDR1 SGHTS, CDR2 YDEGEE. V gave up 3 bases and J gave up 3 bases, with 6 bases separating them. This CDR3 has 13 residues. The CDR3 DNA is TGTGCCAGCAGCTCGCCTCCTAATGAAAAACTGTTTTTT. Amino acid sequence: CASSSPPNEKLFF. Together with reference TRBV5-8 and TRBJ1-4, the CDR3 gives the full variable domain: EAGVTQSPTHLIKTRGQQATLRCSPISGHTSVYWYQQALGLGLQFLLWYDEGEERNRGNFPPRFSGRQFPNYSSELNVNALELEDSALYLCASSSPPNEKLFFGSGTQLSVL.

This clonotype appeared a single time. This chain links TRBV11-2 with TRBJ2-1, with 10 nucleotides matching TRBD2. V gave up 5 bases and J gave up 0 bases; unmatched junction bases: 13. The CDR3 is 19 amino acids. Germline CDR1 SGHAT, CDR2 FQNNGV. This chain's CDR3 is CASSPRAGGQLSSYNEQFF. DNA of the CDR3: TGTGCCAGCAGCCCCCGAGCGGGGGGGCAGCTAAGCTCCTACAATGAGCAGTTCTTC. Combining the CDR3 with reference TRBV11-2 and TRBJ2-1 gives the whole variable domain EAGVAQSPRYKIIEKRQSVAFWCNPISGHATLYWYQQILGQGPKLLIQFQNNGVVDDSQLPKDRFSAERLKGVDSTLKIQPAKLEDSAVYLCASSPRAGGQLSSYNEQFFGPGTRLTVL.